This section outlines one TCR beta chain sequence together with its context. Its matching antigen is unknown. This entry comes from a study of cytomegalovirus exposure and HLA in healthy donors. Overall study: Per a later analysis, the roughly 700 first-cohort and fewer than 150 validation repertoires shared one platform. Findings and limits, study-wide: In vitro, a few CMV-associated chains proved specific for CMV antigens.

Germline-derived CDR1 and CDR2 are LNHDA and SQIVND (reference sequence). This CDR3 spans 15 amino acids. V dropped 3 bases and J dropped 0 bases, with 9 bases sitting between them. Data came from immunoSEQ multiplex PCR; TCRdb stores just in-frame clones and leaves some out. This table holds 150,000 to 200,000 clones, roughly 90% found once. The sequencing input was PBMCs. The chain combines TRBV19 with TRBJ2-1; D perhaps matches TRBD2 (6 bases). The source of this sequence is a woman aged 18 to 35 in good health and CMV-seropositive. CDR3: CASSIGSASYNEQFF. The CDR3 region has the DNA TGTGCCAGTAGTATCGGGAGCGCCTCCTACAATGAGCAGTTCTTC.